The present TCR beta chain was sequenced within a study of T cells in Graves' hyperthyroidism and ophthalmopathy. A word on this clonotype: No antigen is known for it.

It was RNA transcripts that yielded the amplified TCR beta CDR3 regions. TCR CDR3 regions were first amplified by RT-PCR with HTBI primers. TCRdb called the multiplex PCR reads again in MiXCR, with one record for every CDR3 protein. The sample contains 530,000 or so distinct CDR3 sequences, just over 45% of which appear only once. V lost 3 bases and J lost 6, with 15 bases in between. The germline V gene has CDR1 SGHTA and CDR2 FQGNSA. The CDR3 length is 14 residues. Patients counted as stable if ophthalmopathy did not develop within 18 months. Not enrolled were patients with uncontrolled infection, other autoimmune disease, pregnancy or lactation. Diagnostic decisions used clinical symptoms, serum thyroxine and TRAb, thyroid ultrasound and orbital computed tomography. Notes on the study in general: Ophthalmopathy, which appeared later, was predicted by the model a median about 5.9 months before onset.

The chain links TRBV7-2 to TRBJ2-7; TRBD2 is a possible D gene (6 bases). This clonotype was obtained from a woman aged 18-35 years with Graves' hyperthyroidism. The sequencing input was peripheral blood or thyroid tissue (not recorded which). The CDR3 DNA is TGTGCCAGCAGCTTCGGCTGGGGACTCAGCGAGCAGTACTTC. The encoded protein is CASSFGWGLSEQYF.